These T cell receptor beta chains were read from a single sample in a study of blood T cells in healthy people across ages. Via MiXCR, TCRdb re-called the 5' RACE reads, giving one row per CDR3 protein. The table shows around 1,900,000 distinct CDR3 sequences, with approximately 40% occurring only once. Sequencing was done on a sample of blood. Receptors were obtained from a human donor in good health. CDR3s include the opening cysteine and the closing phenylalanine or tryptophan. A D gene is named only where the DNA matches it firmly. The size entry is marked missing in some rows and otherwise reads once, few, many or a size class.

v_gene,abundance,j_gene,d_gene,len,CDR3nt,CDR3aa
TRBV20-1,many,TRBJ2-7,TRBD1,14,TGCAGTGCTCTAAGACAGGGGGTTAAGTACGAGCAGTACTTC,CSALRQGVKYEQYF
TRBV12-3/TRBV12-4,few,TRBJ2-7,TRBD1,19,TGTGCCAGCAGCAACCGGGACAGCTCTTCATTCCGTCTCTCCTACGAGCAGTACTTC,CASSNRDSSSFRLSYEQYF
TRBV20-1,.,TRBJ2-5,TRBD1,17,TGCAGTGCTAGAGGGGGACAGAGATTCTTCGAACAAGAGACCCAGTACTTC,CSARGGQRFFEQETQYF
TRBV5-6,.,TRBJ2-1,TRBD2,13,TGTGCCAGCAGGGCGGGGGTTTGGGGTGAGCAGTTCTTC,CASRAGVWGEQFF
TRBV20-1,.,TRBJ2-7,.,13,TGCAGTGCTAGCTTTAGGGAAACCTACGAGCAGTACTTC,CSASFRETYEQYF
TRBV7-6,.,TRBJ2-3,TRBD2,17,TGTGCCAGCAGCTTACTAGCGGCTTTTAGCGGCACAGATACGCAGTATTTT,CASSLLAAFSGTDTQYF
TRBV6-1,.,TRBJ1-2,.,16,TGTGCCAGCAGTGAATGGGTGGGCCGGGCGAACTATGGCTACACCTTC,CASSEWVGRANYGYTF
TRBV20-1,few,TRBJ2-3,.,14,TGCAGTGCTAGAGTGGCGGGGGCAACAGATACGCAGTATTTT,CSARVAGATDTQYF
TRBV20-1,few,TRBJ2-7,TRBD2,14,TGCAGTGCTAGGTCCCTAGCGGGGGCCTACGAGCAGTACTTC,CSARSLAGAYEQYF
TRBV4-3,few,TRBJ2-1,.,14,TGCGCCAGCAGCCAAGACCGGATCTACAATGAGCAGTTCTTC,CASSQDRIYNEQFF
TRBV5-1,few,TRBJ2-1,.,14,TGCGCCAGCAGCTTGGAATTTAGCTTGGGTGAGCAGTTCTTC,CASSLEFSLGEQFF
TRBV7-9,many,TRBJ2-5,.,12,TGTGCCAGCAGCTCTAGCGTCGAGACCCAGTACTTC,CASSSSVETQYF
TRBV7-2,.,TRBJ1-5,.,15,TGTGCCAGCAGCTTACTCCTCCCGGGTGATCAGCCCCAGCATTTT,CASSLLLPGDQPQHF
TRBV29-1,few,TRBJ2-2,.,13,TGCAGCGTTGGTACAACGAACACCGGGGAGCTGTTTTTT,CSVGTTNTGELFF
TRBV7-2,few,TRBJ2-1,.,11,TGTGCCAGCAGCCTGATCGGGCGGCAGTTCTTC,CASSLIGRQFF
TRBV9,few,TRBJ2-6,TRBD1,18,TGTGCCAGCAGAAAATTCGGACAGGGAGACTCTGGGGCCAACGTCCTGACTTTC,CASRKFGQGDSGANVLTF
TRBV30,.,TRBJ2-5,TRBD1,14,TGTGCCTGGAGTGCGACAGGGGGCACGGAGACCCAGTACTTC,CAWSATGGTETQYF
TRBV5-1,few,TRBJ2-2,.,15,TGCGCCAGCAGTATGGGTCTCAAGCACACCGGGGAGCTGTTTTTT,CASSMGLKHTGELFF
TRBV4-3,many,TRBJ1-5,.,14,TGCGCCAGCAGCCAAGACAGGGGCGGACAGCCCCAGCATTTT,CASSQDRGGQPQHF
TRBV7-3,.,TRBJ1-6,.,13,TGTGCCAGCAGCACACAAGGGAATTCACCCCTCCACTTT,CASSTQGNSPLHF
TRBV7-9,.,TRBJ2-1,.,12,TGTGCCAGCAGCACGACAGGACCTGAGCAGTTCTTC,CASSTTGPEQFF
TRBV19,.,TRBJ1-5,.,14,TGTGCCAGACCTAGATACAGGGGCAATCAGCCCCAGCATTTT,CARPRYRGNQPQHF